This T cell receptor (beta chain) was captured by sequencing in a study of shared clonotypes between healthy human individuals. Study-level background: CD4 naive and memory got three plates each, CD8 naive two, CD8 memory one.

Study-wide findings and caveats: Rarefaction curves obtained for sorted subsets showed sequencing incomplete despite large depth.

Germline V CDR1 and CDR2: LNHDA, SQIVND (reference sequence). The V end was cut by 5 bases, the J end by 4 bases, with 11 bases between. The CDR3 is made up of 13 amino acids. The assay used deep level. Profiling relied on immunoSEQ multiplex PCR, and the TCRdb table lists in-frame clones only, not all of them. Among approximately 2.4 million clones listed, roughly 95% were seen once. As concerns this clone: Its antigen is undetermined.

This TCR was sampled from a man aged 18 to 30 in good health. The chain carries TRBV19 and TRBJ1-2, with a tentative D call TRBD1 (6 bases). The sequenced material came from naive CD4+ T cells sorted from blood. Subset noted: CD45RA+ positively selected. The CDR3 DNA is TGTGCCAGTAGTGTGGACAGTCGCTATGGCTACACCTTC. This translates into CASSVDSRYGYTF.